This TCR beta chain is from a study of blood T cell repertoires in COVID-19 (dated by TCRdb to about 2020). With respect to the entire study: The collaborator samples originated in the United States, Italy and Spain and spanned the acute and convalescent phases of COVID-19. The prospective study material was composed of cDNA or gDNA derived from T cells, B-cell-depleted T cells, or PBMCs. Subjects who had been exposed to COVID-19, were actively infected with it, or had recovered from it provided the deeply sampled blood TCRbeta repertoires that made up the dataset. A freely available public database, intended as a resource for researchers studying the immune response to SARS-CoV-2, is where the repertoires were released. The samples were drawn from the first 160 participants of the ongoing ImmuneRACE study and from some 1,300 subjects provided by 6 global collaborators. A de-identified subject ID, COVID-19 status, age in years and sex were almost always included in the sample metadata. Where HLA class I and class II types were available, the types were taken from metadata supplied by the sample provider, not from assay-based typing.

The immunoSEQ Assay, a bias-controlled multiplex PCR, was used to amplify TCRbeta CDR3 regions from genomic DNA. From the authors' description of their analysis: Within the assay, amplification of reference gene primers was used to estimate how many nucleated cells each sample contained. To quantify the absolute abundance of each unique TCRbeta CDR3 rearrangement, sequence reads were collapsed and filtered. For each sample, productive Simpson clonality was calculated by taking the square root of Simpson's diversity index across productive rearrangements. What TCRdb holds here is the immuneACCESS table cut down to in-frame rearrangements. Part of the clones is not present; checked against another copy, under half of the missing clones reflect an unresolved V gene, and the others are unexplained. D and trimming come from the DNA, and the V and J calls and clone size come from that table. The sample data list almost 55,000 clones, and about nine tenths of these were observed just once. The top ten constitute around 28% of the sample.

Paper-wide results and their limitations: Clinical and demographic metadata were provided uncurated, with the amount varying by source and participant.

Including the terminal cysteine and phenylalanine, the CDR3 comprises 15 residues. Only CDR3 DNA remains: 45 bases, in frame from the first base. CDR1 is given as MNHNS and CDR2 as SASEGT, both from the germline V gene. The junction carries 7 bases between V and J, which are trimmed by 1 base and 0 bases respectively. Collaborating institutions collected whole blood in K2EDTA tubes following their own protocols. Collaborator samples were shipped for TCRbeta analysis as frozen whole blood, isolated PBMCs, or DNA extracted from either sample type. Turning to this clone: The specificity of this receptor is unknown. Base qualities are not recorded, but no much larger clone differs from it by a single base.

The chain is made from TRBV6-1 and TRBJ2-4, with the D gene not clear enough to name. Specimen: peripheral blood. The TCR comes from a human donor in a cohort sampled during active COVID-19. The DNA sequence reads TGTGCCAGCAGTGAAGTCCGTCTAGCCAAAAACATTCAGTACTTC. The encoded protein is CASSEVRLAKNIQYF.